The 27 T cell receptor beta chains listed next were all sequenced from one sample in a study of T cell changes during pregnancy in multiple sclerosis. The assay was immunoSEQ multiplex PCR, and TCRdb's table has in-frame clones only and misses some. The table shows under 65,000 clones, with about 91% occurring only once. The sample consisted of peripheral blood, taken after pregnancy. The receptors were sampled from a female donor in good health, enrolled as a control in a pregnancy study.

The chain uses TRBV7-2 and TRBJ1-2; the D is unclear. The CDR3 contains 11 residues. V lost 2 bases and J lost 10, with 8 bases in between. Germline CDR1 reads SGHTA; CDR2 reads FQGNSA. The CDR3 coding sequence is TGTGCCAGCAGCTTAAGAGGACTCTACACCTTC. Its protein is CASSLRGLYTF.

The chain combines TRBV6-4 with TRBJ2-3; 9 bases align to TRBD1. CDR1 is MRHNA, CDR2 SNTAGT, per germline. The CDR3 has 14 residues. V lost 5 bases and J lost 3; bases outside the gene matches: 3. The CDR3 here is CASSQTGGTDTQYF. Here the CDR3 DNA reads TGTGCCAGCAGTCAGACAGGGGGTACAGATACGCAGTATTTT.

The rearrangement uses TRBV11-3 and TRBJ2-5, with 12 bases lining up with TRBD2. The V gene end was trimmed by 5 bases and the J gene end by 5 bases; junction bases not matched to a gene: 6. The CDR3 is made up of 15 amino acids. The germline V gene has CDR1 SGHNT and CDR2 YENEEA. CDR3 bases: TGTGCCAGCAGCCCTAGCGGGAGGGCCTGGGAGACCCAGTACTTC. Translating gives CASSPSGRAWETQYF.

The V call is TRBV11-3, the J call TRBJ1-3; possibly TRBD1 for D (5 bases). The V gene lost 3 bases and the J gene lost 4 bases, with 7 bases spanning the gap. The germline gives CDR1 SGHNT, CDR2 YENEEA. CDR3 length: 13 residues. The CDR3: CASSLGQGNTIYF. In DNA form, the CDR3 reads TGTGCCAGCAGCTTGGGGCAGGGAAACACCATATATTTT.

The chain joins TRBV5-1 to TRBJ2-2; D gene uncertain. Trimming removed 5 bases from V and 0 bases from J, with 8 bases in between. Germline values: CDR1 SGHRS, CDR2 YFSETQ. The CDR3 covers 14 residues. CDR3 sequence: CASRVEANTGELFF. The CDR3 coding sequence is TGCGCCAGCAGAGTTGAGGCGAACACCGGGGAGCTGTTTTTT.

The V and J genes are TRBV29-1 and TRBJ2-2; 8 nucleotides match TRBD1. V lost 5 bases to trimming and J lost 5 bases; unmatched junction nucleotides: 4. The CDR3 runs 13 residues. Germline loops: CDR1 SQVTM, CDR2 ANQGSEA. CDR3 amino acids: CSVQTGGTGELFF. CDR3 in DNA: TGCAGCGTTCAAACAGGGGGAACCGGGGAGCTGTTTTTT.

The rearrangement uses TRBV5-1 and TRBJ2-3; no firm D call. Germline V gene sequence: CDR1 SGHRS, CDR2 YFSETQ. This CDR3 is built from 11 residues. V gave up 4 bases and J gave up 2 bases, with 2 bases separating them. In nucleotides, the CDR3 is TGCGCCAGCAGCCTCACAGATACGCAGTATTTT. Translation: CASSLTDTQYF.

The chain carries TRBV4-1 and TRBJ2-2; TRBD2 aligns across 10 bases. J lost 3 bases, V lost 0 bases, and 7 bases had no gene match. Germline-derived CDR1 and CDR2 are MGHRA and YSYEKL. The CDR3 is made up of 18 amino acids. For the CDR3, the DNA is TGCGCCAGCAGCCAAGATAGGGGAGCGGGGGGGTACACCGGGGAGCTGTTTTTT. Translating it yields CASSQDRGAGGYTGELFF.

The rearrangement links TRBV18 to TRBJ2-2; 7 nucleotides match TRBD1. CDR3 length: 16 residues. The V segment lost 4 bases and the J segment 3 bases; nucleotides outside the gene matches: 8. Per germline, CDR1 KGHSH and CDR2 LQKENI. The CDR3 bases are TGTGCCAGCTCACTGATAGGGGGCGCGGACACCGGGGAGCTGTTTTTT. Amino acid sequence: CASSLIGGADTGELFF. Variable domain in full (rest from reference TRBV18 and TRBJ2-2): NAGVMQNPRHLVRRRGQEARLRCSPMKGHSHVYWYRQLPEEGLKFMVYLQKENIIDESGMPKERFSAEFPKEGPSILRIQQVVRGDSAAYFCASSLIGGADTGELFFGEGSRLTVL.

The rearrangement links TRBV5-1 to TRBJ1-6; tentatively, D is TRBD1 (6 bases). Germline CDR1 is SGHRS and CDR2 is YFSETQ. With 1 base removed from V and 7 bases from J, the gap between germline ends came to 12 bases. This CDR3 contains 15 residues. Written as DNA, the CDR3 is TGCGCCAGCAGCTTGCTACAGGGAGGGAATTCACCCCTCCACTTT. Translating gives CASSLLQGGNSPLHF.

This clone has a handful of counts. The J gene is TRBJ1-2, the V gene TRBV19; D ambiguous. Per germline, CDR1 LNHDA and CDR2 SQIVND (reference sequence). The CDR3 is 13 residues long. V dropped 3 bases and J dropped 3 bases, with 8 bases sitting between them. CDR3 nucleotide sequence: TGTGCCAGTAGTATTAACCAGGACTATGGCTACACCTTC. This gives the protein CASSINQDYGYTF.

The V call is TRBV19, the J call TRBJ1-1; D uncertain. V lost 5 bases, J lost 1 base, and 8 bases lay in between. The CDR3 runs to 13 residues. Germline CDR1 reads LNHDA; CDR2 reads SQIVND (reference sequence). The CDR3 here is CASSSNTNTEAFF. CDR3 nucleotide sequence: TGTGCCAGTAGTTCCAACACGAACACTGAAGCTTTCTTT. The full variable domain, in which reference TRBV19 and TRBJ1-1 provide the parts outside the CDR3, is DGGITQSPKYLFRKEGQNVTLSCEQNLNHDAMYWYRQDPGQGLRLIYYSQIVNDFQKGDIAEGYSVSREKKESFPLTVTSAQKNPTAFYLCASSSNTNTEAFFGQGTRLTVV.

This chain joins TRBV7-9 and TRBJ1-6; 8 nucleotides line up with TRBD1. There are 14 residues in the CDR3. Germline trimming cut 5 bases from V and 9 bases from J; bases unmatched to any gene: 6. Germline loops: CDR1 SEHNR, CDR2 FQNEAQ (reference sequence). DNA for the CDR3: TGTGCCAGCAGCCGTGGACAGGGAAGTTCACCCCTCCACTTT. It encodes CASSRGQGSSPLHF.

This rearrangement joins TRBV29-1 to TRBJ1-1; D possibly corresponds to TRBD1 (5 bases). V lost 7 bases to trimming and J lost 5 bases, with 23 bases between them. The CDR3 has 15 amino acids. Germline CDR1 is SQVTM and CDR2 is ANQGSEA. Written as DNA, the CDR3 is TGCAGCGGGGCAGGCGCGACGCTCCGGGGGACTGAAGCTTTCTTT. Protein sequence: CSGAGATLRGTEAFF.

The V gene is TRBV6-5, the J gene TRBJ2-1; a possible D gene is TRBD2 (6 bases). V was pared by 7 bases and J by 4 bases, with 14 bases between. The CDR3 is made up of 14 amino acids. Germline V gene sequence: CDR1 MNHEY, CDR2 SVGAGI. DNA for the CDR3: TGTGCCAGCAACCCAGGCGGGACTTACAATGAGCAGTTCTTC. Protein sequence: CASNPGGTYNEQFF.

This chain uses TRBV5-6 with TRBJ1-3, with 7 bases that match TRBD1. V shed 4 bases, J shed 2 bases, and the junction held 9 bases outside the gene matches. The CDR3 runs 16 residues. Germline lookup yields CDR1 SGHDT and CDR2 YYEEEE. The CDR3 DNA is TGTGCCAGCAGCATGGACCGACAGGGTCCTGGAAACACCATATATTTT. Encoded protein: CASSMDRQGPGNTIYF.

J is TRBJ1-1 and V is TRBV6-5; 8 bases map to TRBD1. The germline V gene encodes CDR1 MNHEY and CDR2 SVGAGI. V was clipped by 6 bases and J by 5 bases; unmatched bases: 8. CDR3 length: 14 residues. The CDR3 loop reads CASSLDYRGTEAFF. The CDR3 DNA is TGTGCCAGCAGCCTGGACTACAGGGGGACTGAAGCTTTCTTT.

The chain combines TRBV11-3 with TRBJ1-2, with TRBD1 matching over 7 bases. The CDR3 is made up of 17 amino acids. The V gene's germline CDR1 is SGHNT and CDR2 YENEEA. The junction had 16 bases not matched to a gene; V was cut back by 5 bases and J by 4 bases. CDR3 in DNA: TGTGCCAGCAGCATAATCCTAGGACAGGTCTCGCCCTATGGCTACACCTTC. As protein: CASSIILGQVSPYGYTF.

The chain recombines TRBV4-3 with TRBJ1-5, with D tentatively TRBD1 (5 bases). From germline, CDR1 is LGHNA and CDR2 YSLEER. The germline V and J ends were trimmed by 4 bases and 1 base, with 11 bases remaining between them. CDR3 length equals 15 residues. CDR3 bases: TGCGCCAGCAGCCTCATTGCAGGGAGCAATCAGCCCCAGCATTTT. It specifies CASSLIAGSNQPQHF.

V usage is TRBV5-4 and J usage is TRBJ2-1, with D maybe TRBD2 (6 bases). The V gene lost 2 bases and the J gene lost 6 bases, with 9 bases spanning the gap. The V gene's germline CDR1 is SGHNT and CDR2 YYREEE (reference sequence). The CDR3 consists of 13 residues. The CDR3 nucleotides are TGTGCCAGCAGCTTCGGAGGGAGCAATGAGCAGTTCTTC. Translated: CASSFGGSNEQFF.

The table lists this clone with a count of one. This CDR3 reads CASSSHRGPMNTEAFF. CDR3 DNA sequence: TGTGCCAGCAGCTCTCACAGGGGGCCTATGAACACTGAAGCTTTCTTT. The chain uses TRBV7-9 and TRBJ1-1, with 9 bases matching TRBD1. CDR1 and CDR2 from the germline V gene are SEHNR and FQNEAQ (reference sequence). V shed 4 bases, J shed 0 bases, and the junction held 6 bases outside the gene matches. This CDR3 has 16 amino acids.

The chain combines TRBV5-4 with TRBJ2-5, with a tentative D call TRBD2 (5 bases). CDR1 and CDR2 (germline): SGHNT, YYREEE (reference sequence). CDR3 size: 14 residues. Trimming shortened V by 0 bases and J by 3 bases, and 9 bases separated the two germline ends. This chain's CDR3 is CASSLVGREETQYF. The CDR3 nucleotides read TGTGCCAGCAGCTTGGTGGGGAGAGAAGAGACCCAGTACTTC.

The V gene is TRBV28, the J gene TRBJ2-1, with D perhaps matching TRBD1 (6 bases). CDR3 length equals 14 residues. V was cut by 6 bases and J by 4 bases, with 13 bases left in between. Germline CDR1 and CDR2: MDHEN and SYDVKM. DNA for the CDR3: TGTGCCAGCAGATCAGGGGTCACGTACAATGAGCAGTTCTTC. It specifies CASRSGVTYNEQFF.

The rearrangement joins TRBV28 to TRBJ2-7; 11 nucleotides line up with TRBD2. The CDR3 contains 13 residues. Germline CDR1 reads MDHEN; CDR2 reads SYDVKM. With V trimmed by 7 bases and J by 9 bases, 8 bases remained unmatched. The CDR3 region is CASTLAGGFRQYF. The CDR3 DNA reads TGTGCCAGCACCTTAGCGGGGGGGTTTAGGCAGTACTTC.

The V call is TRBV6-1, the J call TRBJ1-2, with TRBD1 as a possible D gene (6 bases). Deletions cut 4 bases from V and 2 bases from J, with 17 bases between. Germline loops: CDR1 MNHNS, CDR2 SASEGT. This CDR3 is built from 16 residues. The CDR3 sequence is CASSGPLAGENYGYTF. CDR3 coding DNA: TGTGCCAGCAGTGGTCCCCTCGCAGGGGAGAACTATGGCTACACCTTC.

The chain uses TRBV7-2 and TRBJ2-5; D is perhaps TRBD1 (5 bases). The CDR3 length is 13 residues. The V and J ends lost 0 bases and 5 bases respectively, with 7 bases between them. Looked up from germline, CDR1 is SGHTA and CDR2 is FQGNSA. The CDR3 DNA reads as TGTGCCAGCAGCTTAGCTCCAGGGGAGACCCAGTACTTC. Its protein product is CASSLAPGETQYF.

The chain joins TRBV5-5 to TRBJ2-7; 10 bases are shared with TRBD1. CDR3 length equals 16 residues. J was trimmed by 7 bases and V by 0 bases; bases with no gene match: 10. In germline, CDR1 is SGHKS, CDR2 YYEKEE (reference sequence). The CDR3 here is CASSLALADRGQEQYF. CDR3 sequence (DNA): TGTGCCAGCAGCTTGGCCTTGGCTGACAGGGGGCAAGAGCAGTACTTC.